What follows are 28 T cell receptor beta chains derived from one specimen sequenced in a study of shared clonotypes between healthy human individuals. Positive CCR7 selection of CD45RO-negative cells yielded the naive CD8 cells, and terminally differentiated effector memory CD45RA+ cells were excluded. The table came from immunoSEQ multiplex PCR; TCRdb's copy has only in-frame clones and leaves some out. This sample yields roughly 1,800,000 clones, of which about 94% are seen a single time; more than 0.95% belongs to the top ten. Material: naive CD8+ T cells sorted from blood. Receptors were obtained from a man between 18 and 35 years old in good health.

The CDR3 sequence: CASSFGGGVTDTQYF. The CDR3 nucleotides read TGTGCCAGCAGTTTTGGGGGTGGGGTCACAGATACGCAGTATTTT. This rearrangement joins TRBV27 to TRBJ2-3; tentatively, D is TRBD1 or TRBD2 (5 bases each). Germline-derived CDR1 and CDR2 are MNHEY and SMNVEV (reference sequence). The CDR3 has 15 residues. Trimming took 3 bases from V and 2 from J, leaving 12 bases between them.

The chain joins TRBV6-5 to TRBJ2-7; 8 nucleotides align to TRBD2. Germline V gives CDR1 MNHEY, CDR2 SVGAGI. V trimming: 5 bases; J trimming: 5 bases; junction bases outside the gene matches: 11. The CDR3 consists of 15 residues. The CDR3 DNA is TGTGCCAGCAGTCCGGGGGGGGAGTTGTACCACGAGCAGTACTTC. As protein: CASSPGGELYHEQYF.

The chain is built from TRBV6-5 and TRBJ1-1, with D uncertain. There are 12 residues in the CDR3. Trimming took 6 bases from V and 7 from J, leaving 12 bases between them. The germline V gene has CDR1 MNHEY and CDR2 SVGAGI. The CDR3 bases are TGTGCCAGCAGGATGAGGCCGGGTGAAGCTTTCTTT. This sequence encodes CASRMRPGEAFF.

This clone was detected a few times. This sequence joins TRBV5-5 and TRBJ1-1; 7 positions agree with TRBD1. There are 16 residues in the CDR3. Trimming at V came to 2 bases and at J to 0 bases, leaving 7 bases not matched to a gene. Looked up from germline, CDR1 is SGHKS and CDR2 is YYEKEE (reference sequence). CDR3 residues: CASSLLTGSMNTEAFF. CDR3 coding DNA: TGTGCCAGCAGCTTACTGACAGGGAGCATGAACACTGAAGCTTTCTTT.

The genes are TRBV30 and TRBJ1-2; 10 nucleotides agree with TRBD1. V was pared by 2 bases and J by 6 bases, with 3 bases of the junction left unmatched. This CDR3 is built from 13 residues. Germline V gives CDR1 GTSNPN, CDR2 SVGIG (reference sequence). The CDR3 DNA reads as TGTGCCTGGAGTATGACAGGGGGCGATGGCTACACCTTC. Its protein product is CAWSMTGGDGYTF.

The chain recombines TRBV4-1 with TRBJ1-4, with D possibly being TRBD1 (6 bases). Germline assignment: CDR1 MGHRA and CDR2 YSYEKL. This CDR3 has 17 residues. Trimming pared 4 bases from V and 0 bases from J, leaving 15 bases between. The CDR3 bases are TGCGCCAGCAGCCCCACTGGTGGGGGCTCAACTAATGAAAAACTGTTTTTT. It is translated as CASSPTGGGSTNEKLFF.

This rearrangement joins TRBV5-6 to TRBJ2-1; a possible D gene is TRBD1 (5 bases). Germline CDR1 is SGHDT and CDR2 is YYEEEE. This CDR3 spans 14 amino acids. V was pared by 4 bases and J by 9 bases, with 17 bases between. The CDR3 region is CASSPWGRALEQFF. In nucleotides, the CDR3 is TGTGCCAGCAGCCCCTGGGGCAGGGCCCTTGAGCAGTTCTTC.

This rearrangement joins TRBV7-9 to TRBJ2-7; D gene unclear. Germline values: CDR1 SEHNR, CDR2 FQNEAQ (reference sequence). V shed 4 bases and J shed 7 bases, with 11 bases lying between them. The CDR3 has 12 amino acids. The CDR3 DNA reads as TGTGCCAGCAGCTCCGACCCTTCGGAGCAGTACTTC. It yields the protein CASSSDPSEQYF.

This chain links TRBV28 with TRBJ2-5; 7 bases fit TRBD1. CDR1 MDHEN and CDR2 SYDVKM come from the germline V gene. V shed 3 bases and J 3 bases; nucleotides not matched to a gene: 4. The length of the CDR3 is 14 residues. The CDR3 loop is CASSLWDSKETQYF. The CDR3, as DNA: TGTGCCAGCAGTTTGTGGGACAGCAAAGAGACCCAGTACTTC. The entire variable domain, with the rest obtained from reference TRBV28 and TRBJ2-5, is as follows: DVKVTQSSRYLVKRTGEKVFLECVQDMDHENMFWYRQDPGLGLRLIYFSYDVKMKEKGDIPEGYSVSREKKERFSLILESASTNQTSMYLCASSLWDSKETQYFGPGTRLLVL.

The rearrangement links TRBV6-6 to TRBJ2-1; D is unresolved. CDR3 length equals 11 residues. V shed 0 bases and J shed 9 bases, with 3 bases lying between them. Germline values: CDR1 MNHNY, CDR2 SVGAGI (reference sequence). CDR3 DNA: TGTGCCAGCAGTTACTCGTCTGAGCAGTTCTTC. As protein: CASSYSSEQFF.

This chain joins TRBV7-9 and TRBJ2-7, with TRBD1 identical over 7 bases. Unmatched junction bases numbered 6, after V lost 4 bases and J lost 3 bases. This CDR3 is 14 amino acids long. Germline-derived CDR1 and CDR2 are SEHNR and FQNEAQ (reference sequence). CDR3 sequence: CASSSGTDIYEQYF. The DNA of the CDR3 is TGTGCCAGCAGCTCCGGGACAGACATCTACGAGCAGTACTTC. Full variable domain (missing parts from reference TRBV7-9 and TRBJ2-7): DTGVSQNPRHKITKRGQNVTFRCDPISEHNRLYWYRQTLGQGPEFLTYFQNEAQLEKSRLLSDRFSAERPKGSFSTLEIQRTEQGDSAMYLCASSSGTDIYEQYFGPGTRLTVT.

In its sample, this clone was seen once. This rearrangement joins TRBV2 to TRBJ1-2; D gene uncertain. Trimming cost V 8 bases and J 1 base, with 8 bases left between them. The CDR3 spans 12 residues. Germline CDR1 reads SNHLY; CDR2 reads FYNNEI. In DNA, the CDR3 is TGTGCCAGCCCAGAGGTTAACTATGGCTACACCTTC. It is translated as CASPEVNYGYTF.

The V and J genes are TRBV11-2 and TRBJ1-1; D call uncertain. CDR3 length: 12 amino acids. With 3 bases removed from V and 3 bases from J, the gap between germline ends came to 5 bases. Germline V gene sequence: CDR1 SGHAT, CDR2 FQNNGV. CDR3 in amino acids: CASSFSDTEAFF. The CDR3 nucleotides are TGTGCCAGCAGCTTCTCGGACACTGAAGCTTTCTTT.

V is TRBV11-2 and J is TRBJ2-3; D is tentatively TRBD1 or TRBD2 (5 bases each). Germline V CDR1 and CDR2: SGHAT, FQNNGV. Trimming took off 1 base at V and 3 bases at J, with 14 bases between the two ends. The CDR3 is 16 amino acids. DNA for the CDR3: TGTGCCAGCAGCTTAGTCGGGGACCCAAGGACAGATACGCAGTATTTT. Translated: CASSLVGDPRTDTQYF.

The rearrangement joins TRBV4-1 to TRBJ2-2; 15 bases are shared with TRBD2. Germline-derived CDR1 and CDR2 are MGHRA and YSYEKL. V dropped 3 bases and J dropped 1; count of bases not matched to a gene: 9. This CDR3 spans 20 amino acids. The CDR3 loop reads CASSHEIPGLAGGNTGELFF. The DNA of the CDR3 is TGCGCCAGCAGCCACGAAATTCCGGGACTAGCGGGGGGGAACACCGGGGAGCTGTTTTTT.

As regards this clone: One junction end does not reproduce the germline sequence, and a read error may be involved. This sequence joins TRBV7-7 and TRBJ1-5; D remains unclear. There are 21 residues in the CDR3. CDR1 SSHAT and CDR2 FNYEAQ come from the germline V gene (reference sequence). The CDR3 loop is CASSPGGETPSLFLRNQPQHF. DNA of the CDR3: TGTGCTAGCAGCCCGGGCGGGGAAACTCCCTCCCTCTTCCTGCGCAATCAGCCCCAGCATTTT.

This rearrangement joins TRBV27 to TRBJ1-5, with D maybe TRBD1 (6 bases). This CDR3 comprises 15 residues. Trimming removed 6 bases at V and 0 bases at J, with 12 bases between. In germline, CDR1 is MNHEY, CDR2 SMNVEV (reference sequence). The CDR3 loop is CASRETGYSNQPQHF. As DNA, the CDR3 is TGTGCCAGCAGGGAGACAGGTTATAGCAATCAGCCCCAGCATTTT.

V usage is TRBV11-2 and J usage is TRBJ2-7; D unclear. Trimming stripped 1 base from V and 6 bases from J, with 13 bases between. The CDR3 length is 14 residues. Germline V CDR1 and CDR2: SGHAT, FQNNGV. The CDR3 sequence: CASSLGGRGPEQYF. In nucleotides, the CDR3 is TGTGCCAGCAGCTTAGGAGGTCGTGGTCCCGAGCAGTACTTC.

The V gene is TRBV18, the J gene TRBJ2-5; D tentatively fits TRBD1 or TRBD2 (5 bases each). The CDR3 totals 15 residues. Trimming removed 3 bases at V and 1 base at J, with 12 bases between. The V gene's germline CDR1 is KGHSH and CDR2 LQKENI. The CDR3 loop is CASSPSIGAQETQYF. In DNA form, the CDR3 reads TGTGCCAGCTCACCCTCGATCGGGGCCCAAGAGACCCAGTACTTC.

A single count supports this clone. The chain carries TRBV5-4 and TRBJ2-7, with D tentatively TRBD1 (6 bases). Germline lookup yields CDR1 SGHNT and CDR2 YYREEE (reference sequence). This CDR3 is 14 amino acids long. The V end lost 0 bases, the J end lost 10 bases, and 17 bases lay between the germline ends. The CDR3 loop is CASSLGTASPEQYF. CDR3 nucleotide sequence: TGTGCCAGCAGCTTGGGGACAGCGTCTCCCGAACAGTACTTC.

The CDR3 loop reads CASSLAGTALENGYTF. The CDR3, as DNA: TGTGCCAGCAGCTTAGCCGGGACGGCCCTGGAGAATGGCTACACCTTC. J is TRBJ1-2 and V is TRBV7-2, with D possibly matching TRBD1 (5 bases). In germline, CDR1 is SGHTA, CDR2 FQGNSA. The germline V and J ends were trimmed by 0 bases and 6 bases, with 17 bases remaining between them. The CDR3 is 16 residues long. The full variable domain, with the rest looked up from reference TRBV7-2 and TRBJ1-2, is GAGVSQSPSNKVTEKGKDVELRCDPISGHTALYWYRQSLGQGLEFLIYFQGNSAPDKSGLPSDRFSAERTGGSVSTLTIQRTQQEDSAVYLCASSLAGTALENGYTFGSGTRLTVV.

J is TRBJ2-1 and V is TRBV9; TRBD2 matches at 8 bases. The CDR3 loop spans 15 amino acids. J lost 7 bases, V lost 0 bases, and 6 bases had no gene match. In germline, CDR1 is SGDLS, CDR2 YYNGEE. Here the CDR3 reads CASSVAGLGANEQFF. CDR3 DNA sequence: TGTGCCAGCAGCGTAGCGGGACTAGGTGCGAATGAGCAGTTCTTC.

With regard to this clone: This specimen includes other DNA sequences encoding the same CDR3. The chain joins TRBV6-6 to TRBJ2-7, with D possibly being TRBD1 (6 bases). The CDR3 is 14 residues long. The germline gives CDR1 MNHNY, CDR2 SVGAGI (reference sequence). V dropped 0 bases and J dropped 1 base, with 7 bases sitting between them. The CDR3 DNA reads as TGTGCCAGCAGTTACTCGGGGGCTTCCTACGAGCAGTACTTC. Its translation is CASSYSGASYEQYF.

V and J are TRBV5-1 and TRBJ2-3; D not resolved. Germline V gene sequence: CDR1 SGHRS, CDR2 YFSETQ. The CDR3 sequence is 13 residues long. Trimming removed 0 bases at V and 2 bases at J, with 4 bases between. The CDR3 DNA follows: TGCGCCAGCAGCTTGGAAAACACAGATACGCAGTATTTT. Its translation: CASSLENTDTQYF.

V is TRBV15 and J is TRBJ2-7, with D possibly matching TRBD1 (6 bases). The CDR3 runs to 13 residues. V was pared by 6 bases and J by 2 bases, with 11 bases between. Germline CDR1 and CDR2: LNHNV and YYDKDF (reference sequence). The CDR3 is CATRKTGAYEQYF. DNA of the CDR3: TGTGCCACCAGGAAGACAGGCGCCTACGAGCAGTACTTC.

The V and J genes are TRBV5-5 and TRBJ2-2; TRBD2 aligns across 7 bases. CDR3 length: 14 residues. Per the germline V gene, CDR1 is SGHKS and CDR2 is YYEKEE (reference sequence). J lost 7 bases, V lost 0 bases, and 3 bases had no gene match. CDR3 in amino acids: CASSLAGEGGELFF. The CDR3 DNA reads TGTGCCAGCAGCTTGGCTGGGGAGGGCGGGGAGCTGTTTTTT.

The rearrangement uses TRBV6-6 and TRBJ2-3; the D gene could be TRBD1 or TRBD2 (5 bases each). CDR1 is MNHNY and CDR2 is SVGAGI in the germline V gene (reference sequence). This CDR3 is 12 amino acids long. The V end was cut by 7 bases, the J end by 7 bases, with 12 bases between. The DNA for the CDR3 is TGTGCCAGCACGACTGGGGGAAATACGCAGTATTTT. Residues: CASTTGGNTQYF.

The rearrangement joins TRBV27 to TRBJ2-3; no firm D call. From germline, CDR1 is MNHEY and CDR2 SMNVEV (reference sequence). V was cut by 5 bases and J by 0 bases, with 18 bases left in between. The CDR3 spans 17 residues. CDR3 in amino acids: CASSLTVLDASTDTQYF. In DNA form, the CDR3 reads TGTGCCAGCAGTCTTACCGTCCTTGACGCTAGCACAGATACGCAGTATTTT.